Included here is one T cell receptor (beta chain) sequence, with context. Antigen unknown. The data derive from a study of early T cells in non-severe SARS-CoV-2 infection. Across the whole study: The input, bulk RNA from unsorted whole blood, was sequenced, and chains were unpaired.

Whole-study findings and limits: The matching step, a VDJdb search, favored anti-spike CD8 responses and missed private and CD4 specificities.

The CDR3 is made up of 14 amino acids. Germline CDR1 reads SGHDN; CDR2 reads FVKESK. The V and J ends lost 0 bases and 1 base respectively, with 6 bases between them. Separate cDNA molecules each had unique molecular identifiers attached to them. TCRdb re-analysed the 5' RACE reads in MiXCR, keeping a single row per CDR3 protein. The top ten clones hold around 2.4% of a sample with 84,000 or so distinct CDR3 sequences, over 10% of them seen once. This clonotype originated in an adult who was a healthcare worker with PCR-confirmed SARS-CoV-2 infection or an uninfected control (not recorded which). V gene TRBV14 combines with J gene TRBJ1-1; D unresolved. Sequenced: whole blood. This CDR3 is CASSQDVRNTEAFF. The CDR3 coding sequence is TGTGCCAGCAGCCAAGACGTTAGGAACACTGAAGCTTTCTTT.